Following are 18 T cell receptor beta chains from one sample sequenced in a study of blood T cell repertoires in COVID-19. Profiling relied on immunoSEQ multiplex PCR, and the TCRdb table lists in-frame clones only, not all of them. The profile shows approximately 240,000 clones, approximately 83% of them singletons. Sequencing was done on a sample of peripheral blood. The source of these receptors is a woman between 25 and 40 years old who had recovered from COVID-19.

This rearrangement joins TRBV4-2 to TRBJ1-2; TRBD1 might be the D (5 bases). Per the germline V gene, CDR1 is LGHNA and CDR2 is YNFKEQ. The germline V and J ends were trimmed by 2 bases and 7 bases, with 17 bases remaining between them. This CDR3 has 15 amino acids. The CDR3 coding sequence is TGTGCCAGCAGCCAATTTGAAACAGGTGAAGGTGGCTACACCTTC. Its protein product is CASSQFETGEGGYTF.

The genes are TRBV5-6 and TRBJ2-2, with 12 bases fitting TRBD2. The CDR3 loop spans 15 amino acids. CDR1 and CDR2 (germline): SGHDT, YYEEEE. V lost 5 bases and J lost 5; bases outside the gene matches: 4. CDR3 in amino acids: CASSLAGGRTGELFF. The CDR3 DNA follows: TGTGCCAGCAGTCTAGCGGGGGGGCGAACCGGGGAGCTGTTTTTT.

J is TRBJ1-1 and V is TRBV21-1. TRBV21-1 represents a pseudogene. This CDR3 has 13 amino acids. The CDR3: CASSLPRDTEAFF. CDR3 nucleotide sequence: TGTGCCAGCAGCTTACCACGGGACACTGAAGCTTTCTTT.

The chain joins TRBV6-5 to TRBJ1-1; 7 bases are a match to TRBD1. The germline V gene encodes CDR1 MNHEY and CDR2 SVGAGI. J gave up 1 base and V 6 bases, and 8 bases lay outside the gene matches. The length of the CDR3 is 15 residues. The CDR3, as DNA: TGTGCCAGCAGCCTCACAGGGGCCCCGAACACTGAAGCTTTCTTT. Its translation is CASSLTGAPNTEAFF.

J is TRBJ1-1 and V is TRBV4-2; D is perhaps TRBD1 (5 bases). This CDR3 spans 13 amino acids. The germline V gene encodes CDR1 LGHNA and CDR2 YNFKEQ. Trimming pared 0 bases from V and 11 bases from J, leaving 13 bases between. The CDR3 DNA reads TGTGCCAGCAGCCAAGAAGACAGCAAGGGGGCTTTCTTT. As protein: CASSQEDSKGAFF.

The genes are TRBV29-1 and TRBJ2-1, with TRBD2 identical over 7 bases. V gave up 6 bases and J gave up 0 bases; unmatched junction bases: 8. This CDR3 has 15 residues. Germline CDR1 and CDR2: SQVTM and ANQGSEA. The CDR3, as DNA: TGCAGCGTGGGGGGGACGAGGGGCTCCTACAATGAGCAGTTCTTC. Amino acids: CSVGGTRGSYNEQFF.

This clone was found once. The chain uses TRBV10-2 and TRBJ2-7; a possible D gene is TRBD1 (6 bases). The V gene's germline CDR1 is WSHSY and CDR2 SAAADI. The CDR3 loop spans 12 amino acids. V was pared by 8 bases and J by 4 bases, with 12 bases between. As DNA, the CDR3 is TGCGCCAGCTACGAAGGGGGTTACGAGCAGTACTTC. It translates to CASYEGGYEQYF.

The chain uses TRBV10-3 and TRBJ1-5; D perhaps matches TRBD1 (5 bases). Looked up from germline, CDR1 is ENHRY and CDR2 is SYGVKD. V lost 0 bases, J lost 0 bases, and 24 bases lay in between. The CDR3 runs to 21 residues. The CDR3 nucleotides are TGTGCCATCAGTGAGTCGCGTCTATGGGGCTCTCAACTCCTTAGCAATCAGCCCCAGCATTTT. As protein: CAISESRLWGSQLLSNQPQHF.

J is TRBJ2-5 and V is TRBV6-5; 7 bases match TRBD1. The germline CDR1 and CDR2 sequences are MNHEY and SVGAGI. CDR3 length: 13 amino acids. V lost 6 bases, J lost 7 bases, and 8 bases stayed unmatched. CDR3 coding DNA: TGTGCCAGCAGGGTACAGGGGTCGGGGACCCAGTACTTC. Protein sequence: CASRVQGSGTQYF.

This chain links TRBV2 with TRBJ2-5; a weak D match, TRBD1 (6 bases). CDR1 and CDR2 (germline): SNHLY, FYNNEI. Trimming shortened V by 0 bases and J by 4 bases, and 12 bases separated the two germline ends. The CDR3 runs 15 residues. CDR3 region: CASSEAGASAETQYF. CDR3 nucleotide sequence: TGTGCCAGCAGTGAAGCGGGGGCATCAGCAGAGACCCAGTACTTC.

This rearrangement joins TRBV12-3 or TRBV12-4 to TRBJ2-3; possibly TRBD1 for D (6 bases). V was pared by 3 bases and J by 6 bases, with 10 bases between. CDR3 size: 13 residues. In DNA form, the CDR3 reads TGTGCCAGCAGTTTGTCAGGGGAGGATACGCAGTATTTT. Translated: CASSLSGEDTQYF.

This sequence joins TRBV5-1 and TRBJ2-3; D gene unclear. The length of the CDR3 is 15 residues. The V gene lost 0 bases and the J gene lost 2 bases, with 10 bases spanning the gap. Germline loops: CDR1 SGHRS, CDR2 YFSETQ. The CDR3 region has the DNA TGCGCCAGCAGCTTGGAAAGGAGTAACACAGATACGCAGTATTTT. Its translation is CASSLERSNTDTQYF.

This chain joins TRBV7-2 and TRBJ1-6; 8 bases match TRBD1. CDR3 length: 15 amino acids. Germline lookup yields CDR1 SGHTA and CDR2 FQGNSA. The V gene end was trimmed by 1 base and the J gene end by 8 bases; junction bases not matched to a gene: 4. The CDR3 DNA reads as TGTGCCAGCAGCTTAGAATCAGGGGGCTATTCACCCCTCCACTTT. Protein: CASSLESGGYSPLHF.

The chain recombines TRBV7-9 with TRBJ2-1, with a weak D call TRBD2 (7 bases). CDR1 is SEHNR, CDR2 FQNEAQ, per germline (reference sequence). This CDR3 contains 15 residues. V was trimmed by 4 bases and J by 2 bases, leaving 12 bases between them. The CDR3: CASSSEGGTYNEQFF. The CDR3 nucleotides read TGTGCCAGCAGCTCTGAGGGGGGGACCTACAATGAGCAGTTCTTC.

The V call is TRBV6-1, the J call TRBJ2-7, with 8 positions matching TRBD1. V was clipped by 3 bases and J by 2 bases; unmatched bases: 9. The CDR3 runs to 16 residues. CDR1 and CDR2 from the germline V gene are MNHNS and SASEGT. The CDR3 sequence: CASSDWLDRVTYEQYF. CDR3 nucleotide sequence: TGTGCCAGCAGTGACTGGTTGGACAGGGTGACCTACGAGCAGTACTTC.

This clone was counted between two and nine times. CDR3 residues: CASSIERGEKLFF. Here the CDR3 DNA reads TGTGCCAGTAGTATAGAACGCGGGGAAAAACTGTTTTTT. The chain recombines TRBV19 with TRBJ1-4; D unclear. The length of the CDR3 is 13 residues. Germline V CDR1 and CDR2: LNHDA, SQIVND (reference sequence). V was cut by 0 bases and J by 8 bases, with 7 bases left in between.

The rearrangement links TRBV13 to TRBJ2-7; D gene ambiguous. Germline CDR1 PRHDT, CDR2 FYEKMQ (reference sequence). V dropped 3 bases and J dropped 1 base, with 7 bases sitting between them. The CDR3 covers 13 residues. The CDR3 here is CASSLGSSYEQYF. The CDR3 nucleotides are TGTGCCAGCAGCTTGGGCTCATCCTACGAGCAGTACTTC.

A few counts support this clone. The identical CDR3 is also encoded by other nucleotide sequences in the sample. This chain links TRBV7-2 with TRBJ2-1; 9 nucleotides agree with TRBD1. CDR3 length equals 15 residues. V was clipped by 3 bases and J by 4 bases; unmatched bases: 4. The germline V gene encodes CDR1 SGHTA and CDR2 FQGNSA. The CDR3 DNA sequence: TGTGCCAGCAGCTTGGGGACAGGGCCTTACAATGAGCAGTTCTTC. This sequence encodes CASSLGTGPYNEQFF.